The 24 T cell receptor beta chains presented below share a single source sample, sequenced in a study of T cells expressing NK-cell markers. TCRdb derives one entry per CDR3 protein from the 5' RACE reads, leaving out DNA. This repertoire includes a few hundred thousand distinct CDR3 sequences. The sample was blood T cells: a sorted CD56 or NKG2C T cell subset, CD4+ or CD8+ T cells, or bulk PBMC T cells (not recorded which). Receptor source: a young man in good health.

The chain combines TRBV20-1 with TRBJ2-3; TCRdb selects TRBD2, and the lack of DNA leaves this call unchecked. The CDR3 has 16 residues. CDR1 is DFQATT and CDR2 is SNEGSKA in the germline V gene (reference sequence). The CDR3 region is CSARPPGLASTDTQYF.

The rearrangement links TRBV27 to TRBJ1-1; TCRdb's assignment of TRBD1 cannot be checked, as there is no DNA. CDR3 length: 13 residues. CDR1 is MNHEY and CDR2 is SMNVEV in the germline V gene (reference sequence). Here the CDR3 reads CASSPWGATEAFF.

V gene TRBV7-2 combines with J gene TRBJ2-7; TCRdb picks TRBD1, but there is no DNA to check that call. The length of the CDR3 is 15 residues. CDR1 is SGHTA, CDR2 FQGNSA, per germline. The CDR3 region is CASSATATASYEQYF.

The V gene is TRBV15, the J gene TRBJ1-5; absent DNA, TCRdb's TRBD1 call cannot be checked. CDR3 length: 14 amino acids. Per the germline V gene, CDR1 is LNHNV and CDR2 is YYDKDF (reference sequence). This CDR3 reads CATSRSDSYQPQHF.

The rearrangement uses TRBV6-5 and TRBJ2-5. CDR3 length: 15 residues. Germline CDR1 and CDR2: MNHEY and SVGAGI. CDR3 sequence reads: CASSYLSSGVETQYF.

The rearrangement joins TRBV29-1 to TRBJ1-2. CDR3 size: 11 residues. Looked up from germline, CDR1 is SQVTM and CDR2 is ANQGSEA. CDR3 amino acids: CSGTSPGGYTF.

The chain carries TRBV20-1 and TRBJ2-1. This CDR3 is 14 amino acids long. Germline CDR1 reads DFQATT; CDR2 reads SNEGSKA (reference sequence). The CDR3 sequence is CSARLLSSYNEQFF.

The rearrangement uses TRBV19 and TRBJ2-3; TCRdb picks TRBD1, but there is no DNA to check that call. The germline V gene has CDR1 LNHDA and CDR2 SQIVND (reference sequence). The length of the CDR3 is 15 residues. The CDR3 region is CASSTRQPVADTQYF.

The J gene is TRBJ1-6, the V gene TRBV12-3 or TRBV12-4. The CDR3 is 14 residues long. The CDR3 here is CASSRRGPNSPLHF.

The CDR3 protein is CATSRDGRGGYNSPLHF. This chain joins TRBV15 and TRBJ1-6. There are 17 residues in the CDR3. Germline CDR1 reads LNHNV; CDR2 reads YYDKDF (reference sequence).

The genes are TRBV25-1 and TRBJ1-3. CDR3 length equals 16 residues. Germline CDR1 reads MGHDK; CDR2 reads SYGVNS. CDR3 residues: CASSEYRQASGNTIYF.

This CDR3 is CSARRLAGMIQETQYF. The rearrangement joins TRBV20-1 to TRBJ2-5; checking the TCRdb D call of TRBD2 is not possible without DNA. Germline V CDR1 and CDR2: DFQATT, SNEGSKA (reference sequence). The CDR3 loop spans 16 amino acids.

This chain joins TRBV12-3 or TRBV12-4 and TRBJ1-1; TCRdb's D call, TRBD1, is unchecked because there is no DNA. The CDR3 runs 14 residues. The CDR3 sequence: CASTPDRFGPEAFF.

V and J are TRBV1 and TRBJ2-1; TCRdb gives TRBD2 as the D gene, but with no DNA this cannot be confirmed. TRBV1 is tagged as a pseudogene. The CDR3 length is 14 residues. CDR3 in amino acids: CTSSHSGRNNEQFF.

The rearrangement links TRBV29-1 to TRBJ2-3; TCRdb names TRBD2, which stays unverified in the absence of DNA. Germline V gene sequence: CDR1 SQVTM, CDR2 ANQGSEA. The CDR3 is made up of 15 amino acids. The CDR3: CSVGSGRALGDTQYF.

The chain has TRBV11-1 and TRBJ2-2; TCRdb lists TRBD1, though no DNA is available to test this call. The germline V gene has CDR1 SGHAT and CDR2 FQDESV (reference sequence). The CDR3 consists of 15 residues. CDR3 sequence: CASSFGKGSSGELFF.

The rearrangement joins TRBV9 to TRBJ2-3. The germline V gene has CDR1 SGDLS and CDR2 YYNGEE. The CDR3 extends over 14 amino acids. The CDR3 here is CASSDGQLTDTQYF.

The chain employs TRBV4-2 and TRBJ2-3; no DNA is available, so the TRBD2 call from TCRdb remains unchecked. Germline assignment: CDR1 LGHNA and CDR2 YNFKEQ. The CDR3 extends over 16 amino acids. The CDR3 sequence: CASSRLAGGDRDTQYF.

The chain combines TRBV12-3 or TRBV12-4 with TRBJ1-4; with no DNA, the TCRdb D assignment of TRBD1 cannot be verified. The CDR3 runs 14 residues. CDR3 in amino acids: CASCRGGTNEKLFF.

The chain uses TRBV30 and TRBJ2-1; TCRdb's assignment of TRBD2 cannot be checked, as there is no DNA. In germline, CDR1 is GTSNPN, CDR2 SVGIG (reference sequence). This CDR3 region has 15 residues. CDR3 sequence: CAWRYSGRIYNEQFF.

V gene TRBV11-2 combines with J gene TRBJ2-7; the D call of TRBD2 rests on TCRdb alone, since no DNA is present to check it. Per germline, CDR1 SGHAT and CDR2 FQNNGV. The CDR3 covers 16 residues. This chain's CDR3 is CASSWTGLADSYEQYF.

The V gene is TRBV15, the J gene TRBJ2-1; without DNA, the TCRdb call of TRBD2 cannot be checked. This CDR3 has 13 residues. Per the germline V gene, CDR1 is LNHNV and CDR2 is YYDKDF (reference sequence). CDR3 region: CATSRSPEGEQFF. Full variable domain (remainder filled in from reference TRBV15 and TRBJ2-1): DAMVIQNPRYQVTQFGKPVTLSCSQTLNHNVMYWYQQKSSQAPKLLFHYYDKDFNNEADTPDNFQSRRPNTSFCFLDIRSPGLGDTAMYLCATSRSPEGEQFFGPGTRLTVL.

CDR3 loop: CSAREGLAETQYF. The rearrangement links TRBV20-1 to TRBJ2-5; lacking DNA, the TRBD2 call made by TCRdb goes unchecked. CDR1 and CDR2 from the germline V gene are DFQATT and SNEGSKA (reference sequence). CDR3 length: 13 residues.

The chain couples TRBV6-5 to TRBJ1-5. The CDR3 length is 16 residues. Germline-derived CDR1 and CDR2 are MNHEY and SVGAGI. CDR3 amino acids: CASSYSILVPHQPQHF.